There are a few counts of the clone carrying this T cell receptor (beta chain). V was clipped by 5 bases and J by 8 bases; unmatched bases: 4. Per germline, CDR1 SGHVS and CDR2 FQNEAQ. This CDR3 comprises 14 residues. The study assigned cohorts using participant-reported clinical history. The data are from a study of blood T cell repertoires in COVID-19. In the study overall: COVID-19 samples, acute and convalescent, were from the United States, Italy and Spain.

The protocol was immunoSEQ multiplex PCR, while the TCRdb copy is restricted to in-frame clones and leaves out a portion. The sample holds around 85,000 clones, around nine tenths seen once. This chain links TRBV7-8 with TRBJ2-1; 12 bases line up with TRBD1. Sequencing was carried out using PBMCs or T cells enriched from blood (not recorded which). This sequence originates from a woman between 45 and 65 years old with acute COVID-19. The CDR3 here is CASSVGQGAYEQFF. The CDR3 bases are TGTGCCAGCAGCGTGGGACAGGGGGCCTATGAGCAGTTCTTC. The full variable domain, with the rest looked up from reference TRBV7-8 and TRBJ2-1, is GAGVSQSPRYKVAKRGQDVALRCDPISGHVSLFWYQQALGQGPEFLTYFQNEAQLDKSGLPSDRFFAERPEGSVSTLKIQRTQQEDSAVYLCASSVGQGAYEQFFGPGTRLTVL.